This T cell receptor (beta chain) originates from a study of T cells in Graves' hyperthyroidism and ophthalmopathy. Study-wide points: Most thyroid clonotypes expanded above 0.001 appeared in blood too.

This clonotype occurred a few times. No antigen is known for it. The CDR3 regions of TCR beta were amplified from RNA transcripts. In the first-round RT-PCR of the TCR CDR3, the HTBI primer set was used. Each CDR3 protein is one row after TCRdb ran MiXCR on the multiplex PCR reads. Among roughly 280,000 distinct CDR3 sequences listed, about a sixth were seen once. Diagnoses rested on clinical symptoms, serum thyroxine and TRAb, thyroid ultrasound and orbital computed tomography. The V end was cut by 3 bases, the J end by 8 bases, with 15 bases between. Per germline, CDR1 SGHRS and CDR2 YFSETQ. The CDR3 contains 14 residues.

Source material: blood. The clonotype originates from a woman aged 55-75 years with Graves' ophthalmopathy. The chain employs TRBV5-1 and TRBJ2-1; no clear D. CDR3 protein: CASSSTSRFDEQFF. CDR3 bases: TGCGCCAGCAGCTCTACCTCCAGGTTCGATGAGCAGTTCTTC.